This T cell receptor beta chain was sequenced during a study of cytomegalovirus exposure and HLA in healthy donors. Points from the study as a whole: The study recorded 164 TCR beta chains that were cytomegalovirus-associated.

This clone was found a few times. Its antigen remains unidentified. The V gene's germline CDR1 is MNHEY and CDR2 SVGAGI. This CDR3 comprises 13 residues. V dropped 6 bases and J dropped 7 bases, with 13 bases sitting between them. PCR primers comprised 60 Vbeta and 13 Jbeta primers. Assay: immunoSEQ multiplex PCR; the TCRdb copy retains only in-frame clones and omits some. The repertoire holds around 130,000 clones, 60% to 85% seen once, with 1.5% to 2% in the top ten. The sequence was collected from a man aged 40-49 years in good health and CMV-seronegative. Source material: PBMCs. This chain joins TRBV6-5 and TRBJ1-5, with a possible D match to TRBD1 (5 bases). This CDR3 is CASRPGGGQPQHF. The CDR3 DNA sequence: TGTGCCAGCAGGCCCGGGGGGGGGCAGCCCCAGCATTTT.